Listed below are T cell receptor beta chains from one sample, sequenced in a study of spatial heterogeneity in lung cancer. Using its own MiXCR run on the 5' RACE reads, TCRdb lists one record per CDR3 protein. The sample lists fewer than 55,000 distinct CDR3 sequences; 7.6% were seen once. This specimen was PBMCs, taken at surgery. The receptors shown here come from a female donor with early-stage non-small cell lung cancer. Both conserved end residues are part of each CDR3. The order of the fields is V gene, D gene, J gene, clone size, CDR3 protein, CDR3 DNA. D genes are given only for firm matches. Size tells how often a clone was seen (once, few, many) or the class of an expanded clone, and some rows leave it out.

V: TRBV29-1; D: .; J: TRBJ1-1; size: few; CDR3: CSVAAVNTEAFF; DNA: TGCAGCGTTGCGGCAGTGAACACTGAAGCTTTCTTT
V: TRBV6-5; D: TRBD1; J: TRBJ1-6; size: many; CDR3: CASSSGRQGRSPLHF; DNA: TGTGCCAGCAGTTCCGGCAGACAGGGACGATCACCCCTCCACTTT
V: TRBV18; D: TRBD2; J: TRBJ2-7; size: many; CDR3: CASSASGTTTYEQYF; DNA: TGTGCCAGCTCAGCCTCCGGGACTACAACCTACGAGCAGTACTTC
V: TRBV3-1; D: TRBD1; J: TRBJ2-7; size: many; CDR3: CASSRQGGSYEQYF; DNA: TGTGCCAGCAGCCGACAGGGGGGCTCCTACGAGCAGTACTTC
V: TRBV25-1; D: .; J: TRBJ1-3; size: few; CDR3: CASSGYQGSGNTIYF; DNA: TGTGCCAGCAGTGGATATCAGGGCTCTGGAAACACCATATATTTT
V: TRBV20-1; D: .; J: TRBJ2-3; size: .; CDR3: CSARMSTDTQYF; DNA: TGCAGTGCTAGAATGTCCACAGATACGCAGTATTTT
V: TRBV24-1; D: .; J: TRBJ1-2; size: few; CDR3: CATSDSARVYGYTF; DNA: TGTGCCACCAGTGATTCCGCCAGGGTCTATGGCTACACCTTC
V: TRBV6-5; D: .; J: TRBJ2-3; size: .; CDR3: CASRVGGAADTQYF; DNA: TGTGCCAGCAGAGTAGGGGGGGCGGCAGATACGCAGTATTTT
V: TRBV2; D: .; J: TRBJ1-2; size: many; CDR3: CASSESGEDGYTF; DNA: TGTGCCAGCAGTGAATCTGGGGAAGATGGCTACACCTTC
V: TRBV5-1; D: TRBD1; J: TRBJ1-1; size: few; CDR3: CASSKGDSTMNTEAFF; DNA: TGCGCCAGCAGCAAGGGGGACAGTACAATGAACACTGAAGCTTTCTTT
V: TRBV12-3/TRBV12-4; D: .; J: TRBJ2-3; size: few; CDR3: CASSLVGRTNTQYF; DNA: TGTGCCAGCAGTTTAGTTGGTAGAACAAATACGCAGTATTTT
V: TRBV30; D: .; J: TRBJ1-2; size: many; CDR3: CAWTPKGAGNYGYTF; DNA: TGTGCCTGGACCCCAAAAGGGGCAGGGAACTATGGCTACACCTTC
V: TRBV3-1; D: TRBD2; J: TRBJ2-3; size: few; CDR3: CASSQQAGGTDTQYF; DNA: TGTGCCAGCAGCCAACAAGCGGGGGGCACAGATACGCAGTATTTT
V: TRBV6-6; D: .; J: TRBJ2-5; size: .; CDR3: CASSPGTRGETQYF; DNA: TGTGCCAGCAGCCCCGGGACCAGGGGAGAGACCCAGTACTTC
V: TRBV5-1; D: TRBD1; J: TRBJ2-1; size: many; CDR3: CASSLWVTGGNEQFF; DNA: TGCGCCAGCAGCTTGTGGGTGACAGGGGGGAATGAGCAGTTCTTC
V: TRBV7-2; D: .; J: TRBJ1-2; size: many; CDR3: CASSLSPGDGYGYTF; DNA: TGTGCCAGCAGCTTGTCCCCTGGGGACGGCTATGGCTACACCTTC
V: TRBV7-7; D: TRBD2; J: TRBJ2-5; size: many; CDR3: CASSLRASGGDSQETQYF; DNA: TGTGCCAGCAGCTTAAGGGCTAGCGGGGGGGACTCTCAAGAGACCCAGTACTTC
V: TRBV6-1; D: .; J: TRBJ1-1; size: few; CDR3: CASTFGGGFDTEAFF; DNA: TGTGCCAGCACCTTTGGGGGAGGGTTTGACACTGAAGCTTTCTTT
V: TRBV20-1; D: .; J: TRBJ1-6; size: many; CDR3: CSARVAHLLYSPLHF; DNA: TGCAGTGCTAGAGTCGCCCATCTCTTGTATTCACCCCTCCACTTT
V: TRBV2; D: .; J: TRBJ2-2; size: few; CDR3: CASSDKSDTYTGELFF; DNA: TGTGCCAGCAGTGATAAGAGCGACACTTACACCGGGGAGCTGTTTTTT
V: TRBV4-2; D: TRBD1; J: TRBJ1-1; size: few; CDR3: CASSPADRGYQGAFF; DNA: TGTGCCAGCAGCCCAGCCGACAGGGGCTATCAAGGAGCTTTCTTT
V: TRBV7-9; D: .; J: TRBJ1-5; size: .; CDR3: CASSWGPNQPQHF; DNA: TGTGCCAGCAGCTGGGGGCCCAATCAGCCCCAGCATTTT
V: TRBV5-1; D: TRBD2; J: TRBJ2-5; size: .; CDR3: CASSPRLAEETQYF; DNA: TGCGCCAGCAGCCCTCGACTAGCGGAAGAGACCCAGTACTTC
V: TRBV9; D: TRBD2; J: TRBJ2-3; size: many; CDR3: CASSVRLAEGTDTQYF; DNA: TGTGCCAGCAGCGTTCGTCTAGCGGAGGGCACAGATACGCAGTATTTT
V: TRBV5-4; D: .; J: TRBJ1-3; size: few; CDR3: CASSLGPRPGNTIYF; DNA: TGTGCCAGCAGCTTAGGGCCAAGGCCTGGAAACACCATATATTTT
V: TRBV4-3; D: .; J: TRBJ1-4; size: few; CDR3: CASSQDLGRAGEKLFF; DNA: TGCGCCAGCAGCCAAGATCTAGGCAGGGCCGGTGAAAAACTGTTTTTT
V: TRBV2; D: TRBD1; J: TRBJ2-1; size: .; CDR3: CASSGGTGDLNEQFF; DNA: TGTGCCAGCAGTGGTGGGACAGGGGATCTCAATGAGCAGTTCTTC
V: TRBV20-1; D: .; J: TRBJ1-5; size: .; CDR3: CSASGDRPQHF; DNA: TGCAGTGCTAGTGGAGATCGGCCCCAGCATTTT
V: TRBV5-6; D: .; J: TRBJ1-3; size: many; CDR3: CASSLPGGTDSGNTIYF; DNA: TGTGCCAGCAGCTTACCGGGAGGAACCGACTCTGGAAACACCATATATTTT
V: TRBV6-5; D: .; J: TRBJ2-1; size: few; CDR3: CASSLSGHPSSYNEQFF; DNA: TGTGCCAGCAGTTTAAGTGGACACCCGAGCTCCTACAATGAGCAGTTCTTC
V: TRBV21-1; D: .; J: TRBJ2-5; size: few; CDR3: CASSTPAGGRFVETQYF; DNA: TGTGCCAGCAGCACCCCCGCAGGGGGCAGGTTTGTGGAGACCCAGTACTTC
V: TRBV3-1; D: TRBD1; J: TRBJ2-7; size: many; CDR3: CASSPPSGTALYEQYF; DNA: TGTGCCAGCAGCCCCCCTTCCGGGACAGCACTCTACGAGCAGTACTTC
V: TRBV11-2; D: TRBD1; J: TRBJ1-2; size: few; CDR3: CASSLGQANYGYTF; DNA: TGTGCCAGCAGCTTGGGACAGGCTAACTATGGCTACACCTTC
V: TRBV20-1; D: .; J: TRBJ2-7; size: many; CDR3: CSASSAGAGRNEQYF; DNA: TGCAGTGCTTCGTCGGCCGGGGCAGGGCGTAACGAGCAGTACTTC
V: TRBV11-1; D: .; J: TRBJ2-5; size: .; CDR3: CASSLRGQFQETQYF; DNA: TGTGCCAGCAGCTTAAGAGGACAGTTCCAAGAGACCCAGTACTTC
V: TRBV27; D: TRBD1; J: TRBJ1-2; size: .; CDR3: CASRTGDRGYTF; DNA: TGTGCCAGCAGAACAGGGGACCGCGGCTACACCTTC
V: TRBV7-2; D: TRBD1; J: TRBJ2-1; size: few; CDR3: CASSRRLRDREGNEQFF; DNA: TGTGCCAGCAGCAGACGCCTCCGGGACAGGGAGGGCAATGAGCAGTTCTTC
V: TRBV14; D: .; J: TRBJ2-3; size: .; CDR3: CASSQNGGLSDTQYF; DNA: TGTGCCAGCAGCCAAAACGGGGGACTGTCGGATACGCAGTATTTT
V: TRBV2; D: TRBD2; J: TRBJ2-2; size: few; CDR3: CASRALAGTAGELFF; DNA: TGTGCCAGCAGGGCACTAGCGGGGACTGCCGGGGAGCTGTTTTTT
V: TRBV5-4; D: TRBD1; J: TRBJ2-7; size: .; CDR3: CASSLRTGTYEQYF; DNA: TGTGCCAGCAGCTTAAGGACAGGGACCTACGAGCAGTACTTC
V: TRBV20-1; D: .; J: TRBJ1-2; size: .; CDR3: CSARDLRGLSGYTF; DNA: TGCAGTGCTAGAGATCTGAGGGGGTTAAGTGGCTACACCTTC
V: TRBV5-1; D: .; J: TRBJ2-5; size: many; CDR3: CASSLAETVRETQYF; DNA: TGCGCCAGCAGCTTGGCAGAGACAGTCAGAGAGACCCAGTACTTC
V: TRBV5-4; D: .; J: TRBJ2-3; size: .; CDR3: CASSLGRSTDTQYF; DNA: TGTGCCAGCAGCTTGGGCCGGTCCACAGATACGCAGTATTTT
V: TRBV29-1; D: TRBD2; J: TRBJ2-5; size: .; CDR3: CSVEGPGGGSETQYF; DNA: TGCAGCGTTGAAGGACCGGGGGGGGGATCAGAGACCCAGTACTTC
V: TRBV7-9; D: TRBD1; J: TRBJ2-1; size: .; CDR3: CASSSRARGLGDEQFF; DNA: TGTGCCAGCAGCTCAAGGGCCAGGGGGCTAGGGGATGAGCAGTTCTTC
V: TRBV4-3; D: .; J: TRBJ2-7; size: .; CDR3: CASSQDNRIYEQYF; DNA: TGCGCCAGCAGCCAAGATAACAGAATCTACGAGCAGTACTTC
V: TRBV29-1; D: TRBD1; J: TRBJ2-7; size: many; CDR3: CSVEGRDRGTYEQYF; DNA: TGCAGCGTTGAAGGGCGGGACAGGGGGACCTACGAGCAGTACTTC
V: TRBV7-2; D: .; J: TRBJ2-3; size: many; CDR3: CASSPVTDTQYF; DNA: TGTGCCAGCAGCCCTGTTACAGATACGCAGTATTTT
V: TRBV7-2; D: .; J: TRBJ2-3; size: many; CDR3: CASSLGGYDTQYF; DNA: TGTGCCAGCAGCTTAGGAGGGTACGATACGCAGTATTTT
V: TRBV9; D: TRBD1; J: TRBJ1-1; size: few; CDR3: CASSVGQGGMNTEAFF; DNA: TGTGCCAGCAGCGTAGGTCAGGGGGGGATGAACACTGAAGCTTTCTTT
V: TRBV27; D: TRBD2; J: TRBJ2-7; size: many; CDR3: CASSLGSGGYEQYF; DNA: TGTGCCAGCAGTTTGGGAAGCGGGGGATACGAGCAGTACTTC
V: TRBV16; D: TRBD2; J: TRBJ2-1; size: few; CDR3: CASSQGTSRHEQFF; DNA: TGTGCCAGCAGCCAGGGGACTAGCCGTCATGAGCAGTTCTTC
V: TRBV23-1; D: .; J: TRBJ2-4; size: many; CDR3: CASSQSGGDRSKNIQYF; DNA: TGCGCCAGCAGTCAATCGGGGGGGGACAGGTCCAAAAACATTCAGTACTTC
V: TRBV5-1; D: TRBD1; J: TRBJ1-1; size: many; CDR3: CASRTGLNTEAFF; DNA: TGCGCCAGCAGGACAGGGTTGAACACTGAAGCTTTCTTT
V: TRBV18; D: .; J: TRBJ2-1; size: many; CDR3: CASSPSGHYEQFF; DNA: TGTGCCAGCTCACCGTCCGGGCATTATGAGCAGTTCTTC
V: TRBV19; D: .; J: TRBJ1-2; size: .; CDR3: CASSTGTKRDGYTF; DNA: TGTGCCAGTAGTACCGGGACGAAACGCGACGGCTACACCTTC
V: TRBV5-1; D: .; J: TRBJ1-5; size: .; CDR3: CASSLAGGRNQPQHF; DNA: TGCGCCAGCAGCTTGGCTGGGGGTCGGAATCAGCCCCAGCATTTT